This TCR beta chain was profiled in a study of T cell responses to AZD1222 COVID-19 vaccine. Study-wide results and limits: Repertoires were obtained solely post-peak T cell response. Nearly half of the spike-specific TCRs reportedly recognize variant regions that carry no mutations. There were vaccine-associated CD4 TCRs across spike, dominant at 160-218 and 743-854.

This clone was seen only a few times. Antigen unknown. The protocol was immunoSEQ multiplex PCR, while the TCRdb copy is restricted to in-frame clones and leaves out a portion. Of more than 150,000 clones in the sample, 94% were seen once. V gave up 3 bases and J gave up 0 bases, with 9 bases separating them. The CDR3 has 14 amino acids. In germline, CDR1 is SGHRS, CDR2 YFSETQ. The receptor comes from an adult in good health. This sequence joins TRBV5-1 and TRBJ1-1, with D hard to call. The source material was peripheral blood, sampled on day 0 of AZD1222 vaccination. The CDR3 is CASSSATMNTEAFF. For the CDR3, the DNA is TGCGCCAGCAGCTCGGCGACAATGAACACTGAAGCTTTCTTT. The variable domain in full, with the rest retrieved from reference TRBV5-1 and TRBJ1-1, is KAGVTQTPRYLIKTRGQQVTLSCSPISGHRSVSWYQQTPGQGLQFLFEYFSETQRNKGNFPGRFSGRQFSNSRSEMNVSTLELGDSALYLCASSSATMNTEAFFGQGTRLTVV.